This T cell receptor beta chain was obtained from a study of T cell repertoires in cytomegalovirus infection. Turning to the study itself: Both recently identified HLA-C-restricted and well-studied HLA-B-restricted CMV epitopes were used in the study. Shared public TCR beta signatures pointed to both CMV infection and a matching HLA type. Findings and limits, study-wide: There were HLA-C-restricted CMV-specific TCR beta clonotypes dominating the ex vivo response. Carriage of CMV together with the relevant HLA was identifiable through cumulative public TCR beta family frequency.

This CDR3 spans 14 amino acids. The V gene lost 5 bases and the J gene lost 5 bases, with 16 bases spanning the gap. In germline, CDR1 is SGHTA, CDR2 FQGNSA. This clonotype has only a few counts. Its antigen is undetermined. MiXCR, run by TCRdb on the reads, gives a single entry per CDR3 protein. This table holds around 570,000 distinct CDR3 sequences, approximately 40% found once. The source material was cultured PBMCs, sampled from culture after CMV antigen stimulation. The TCR was taken from a human donor in good health (CMV status not recorded). Some clones in this sample may be carry-over from other donors' samples. The V and J genes are TRBV7-2 and TRBJ2-7; D gene uncertain. CDR3 nucleotide sequence: TGTGCCAGCAGCCCAGCCACTCATTCAGACGAGCAGTACTTC. It specifies CASSPATHSDEQYF.